This TCR beta chain came from a study of PD-L1 blockade in urothelial cancer. CDR1 SGHVS and CDR2 FNYEAQ come from the germline V gene. The junction had 9 bases not matched to a gene; V was cut back by 5 bases and J by 1 base. This CDR3 region has 16 residues. Spiking each PCR with synthetic TCR analog templates was performed. Clones were sequenced by immunoSEQ multiplex PCR, and TCRdb holds only the in-frame ones, with some missing. The repertoire consists of 30,000 to 40,000 clones, with roughly 84% occurring once and the leading ten covering approximately 15%. Time point denoted: pretreatment peripheral blood. Patients were diagnosed with urothelial carcinoma, either locally advanced or metastatic.

Specimen: PBMCs, collected around atezolizumab (anti-PD-L1) treatment. V and J are TRBV7-6 and TRBJ2-5, with 8 bases that match TRBD2. This sequence originates from a man between 60 and 75 years old with urothelial cancer. The CDR3 DNA reads TGTGCCAGCAGCAGTCTGGTAGCGGGACTCCAAGAGACCCAGTACTTC. Its translation is CASSSLVAGLQETQYF.